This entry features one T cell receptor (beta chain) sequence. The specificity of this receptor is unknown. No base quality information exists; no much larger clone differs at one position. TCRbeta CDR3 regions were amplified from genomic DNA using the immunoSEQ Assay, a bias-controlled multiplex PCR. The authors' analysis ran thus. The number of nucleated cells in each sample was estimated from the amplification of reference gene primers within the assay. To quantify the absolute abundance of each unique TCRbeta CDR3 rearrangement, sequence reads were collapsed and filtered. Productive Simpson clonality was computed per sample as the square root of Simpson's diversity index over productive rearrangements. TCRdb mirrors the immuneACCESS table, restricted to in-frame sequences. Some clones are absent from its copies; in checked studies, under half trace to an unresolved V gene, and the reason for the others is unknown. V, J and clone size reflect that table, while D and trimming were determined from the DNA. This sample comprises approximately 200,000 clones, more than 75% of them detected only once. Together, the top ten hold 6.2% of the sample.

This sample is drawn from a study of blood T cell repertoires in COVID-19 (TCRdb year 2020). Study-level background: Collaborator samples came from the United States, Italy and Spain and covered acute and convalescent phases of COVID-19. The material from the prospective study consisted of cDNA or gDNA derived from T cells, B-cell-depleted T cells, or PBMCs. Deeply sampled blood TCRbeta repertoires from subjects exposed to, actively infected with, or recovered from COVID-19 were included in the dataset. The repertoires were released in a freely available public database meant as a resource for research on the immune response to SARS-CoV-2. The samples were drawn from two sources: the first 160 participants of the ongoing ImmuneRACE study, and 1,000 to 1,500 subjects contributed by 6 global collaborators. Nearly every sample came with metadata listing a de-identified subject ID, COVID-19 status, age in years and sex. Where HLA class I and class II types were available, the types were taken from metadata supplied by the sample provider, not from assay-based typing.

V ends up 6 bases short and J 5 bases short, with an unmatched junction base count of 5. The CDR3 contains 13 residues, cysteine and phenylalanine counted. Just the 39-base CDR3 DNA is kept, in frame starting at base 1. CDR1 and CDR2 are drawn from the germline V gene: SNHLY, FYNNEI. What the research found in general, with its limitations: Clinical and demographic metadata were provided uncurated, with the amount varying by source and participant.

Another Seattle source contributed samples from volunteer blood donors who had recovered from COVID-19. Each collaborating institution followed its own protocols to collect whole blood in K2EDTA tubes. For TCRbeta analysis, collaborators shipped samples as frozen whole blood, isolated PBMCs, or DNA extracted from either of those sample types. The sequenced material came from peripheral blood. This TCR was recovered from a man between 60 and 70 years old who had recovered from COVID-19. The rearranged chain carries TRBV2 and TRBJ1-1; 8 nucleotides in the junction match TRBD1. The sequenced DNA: TGTGCCAGCAGCGACAGGGGTAGGACTGAAGCTTTCTTT. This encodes CASSDRGRTEAFF.